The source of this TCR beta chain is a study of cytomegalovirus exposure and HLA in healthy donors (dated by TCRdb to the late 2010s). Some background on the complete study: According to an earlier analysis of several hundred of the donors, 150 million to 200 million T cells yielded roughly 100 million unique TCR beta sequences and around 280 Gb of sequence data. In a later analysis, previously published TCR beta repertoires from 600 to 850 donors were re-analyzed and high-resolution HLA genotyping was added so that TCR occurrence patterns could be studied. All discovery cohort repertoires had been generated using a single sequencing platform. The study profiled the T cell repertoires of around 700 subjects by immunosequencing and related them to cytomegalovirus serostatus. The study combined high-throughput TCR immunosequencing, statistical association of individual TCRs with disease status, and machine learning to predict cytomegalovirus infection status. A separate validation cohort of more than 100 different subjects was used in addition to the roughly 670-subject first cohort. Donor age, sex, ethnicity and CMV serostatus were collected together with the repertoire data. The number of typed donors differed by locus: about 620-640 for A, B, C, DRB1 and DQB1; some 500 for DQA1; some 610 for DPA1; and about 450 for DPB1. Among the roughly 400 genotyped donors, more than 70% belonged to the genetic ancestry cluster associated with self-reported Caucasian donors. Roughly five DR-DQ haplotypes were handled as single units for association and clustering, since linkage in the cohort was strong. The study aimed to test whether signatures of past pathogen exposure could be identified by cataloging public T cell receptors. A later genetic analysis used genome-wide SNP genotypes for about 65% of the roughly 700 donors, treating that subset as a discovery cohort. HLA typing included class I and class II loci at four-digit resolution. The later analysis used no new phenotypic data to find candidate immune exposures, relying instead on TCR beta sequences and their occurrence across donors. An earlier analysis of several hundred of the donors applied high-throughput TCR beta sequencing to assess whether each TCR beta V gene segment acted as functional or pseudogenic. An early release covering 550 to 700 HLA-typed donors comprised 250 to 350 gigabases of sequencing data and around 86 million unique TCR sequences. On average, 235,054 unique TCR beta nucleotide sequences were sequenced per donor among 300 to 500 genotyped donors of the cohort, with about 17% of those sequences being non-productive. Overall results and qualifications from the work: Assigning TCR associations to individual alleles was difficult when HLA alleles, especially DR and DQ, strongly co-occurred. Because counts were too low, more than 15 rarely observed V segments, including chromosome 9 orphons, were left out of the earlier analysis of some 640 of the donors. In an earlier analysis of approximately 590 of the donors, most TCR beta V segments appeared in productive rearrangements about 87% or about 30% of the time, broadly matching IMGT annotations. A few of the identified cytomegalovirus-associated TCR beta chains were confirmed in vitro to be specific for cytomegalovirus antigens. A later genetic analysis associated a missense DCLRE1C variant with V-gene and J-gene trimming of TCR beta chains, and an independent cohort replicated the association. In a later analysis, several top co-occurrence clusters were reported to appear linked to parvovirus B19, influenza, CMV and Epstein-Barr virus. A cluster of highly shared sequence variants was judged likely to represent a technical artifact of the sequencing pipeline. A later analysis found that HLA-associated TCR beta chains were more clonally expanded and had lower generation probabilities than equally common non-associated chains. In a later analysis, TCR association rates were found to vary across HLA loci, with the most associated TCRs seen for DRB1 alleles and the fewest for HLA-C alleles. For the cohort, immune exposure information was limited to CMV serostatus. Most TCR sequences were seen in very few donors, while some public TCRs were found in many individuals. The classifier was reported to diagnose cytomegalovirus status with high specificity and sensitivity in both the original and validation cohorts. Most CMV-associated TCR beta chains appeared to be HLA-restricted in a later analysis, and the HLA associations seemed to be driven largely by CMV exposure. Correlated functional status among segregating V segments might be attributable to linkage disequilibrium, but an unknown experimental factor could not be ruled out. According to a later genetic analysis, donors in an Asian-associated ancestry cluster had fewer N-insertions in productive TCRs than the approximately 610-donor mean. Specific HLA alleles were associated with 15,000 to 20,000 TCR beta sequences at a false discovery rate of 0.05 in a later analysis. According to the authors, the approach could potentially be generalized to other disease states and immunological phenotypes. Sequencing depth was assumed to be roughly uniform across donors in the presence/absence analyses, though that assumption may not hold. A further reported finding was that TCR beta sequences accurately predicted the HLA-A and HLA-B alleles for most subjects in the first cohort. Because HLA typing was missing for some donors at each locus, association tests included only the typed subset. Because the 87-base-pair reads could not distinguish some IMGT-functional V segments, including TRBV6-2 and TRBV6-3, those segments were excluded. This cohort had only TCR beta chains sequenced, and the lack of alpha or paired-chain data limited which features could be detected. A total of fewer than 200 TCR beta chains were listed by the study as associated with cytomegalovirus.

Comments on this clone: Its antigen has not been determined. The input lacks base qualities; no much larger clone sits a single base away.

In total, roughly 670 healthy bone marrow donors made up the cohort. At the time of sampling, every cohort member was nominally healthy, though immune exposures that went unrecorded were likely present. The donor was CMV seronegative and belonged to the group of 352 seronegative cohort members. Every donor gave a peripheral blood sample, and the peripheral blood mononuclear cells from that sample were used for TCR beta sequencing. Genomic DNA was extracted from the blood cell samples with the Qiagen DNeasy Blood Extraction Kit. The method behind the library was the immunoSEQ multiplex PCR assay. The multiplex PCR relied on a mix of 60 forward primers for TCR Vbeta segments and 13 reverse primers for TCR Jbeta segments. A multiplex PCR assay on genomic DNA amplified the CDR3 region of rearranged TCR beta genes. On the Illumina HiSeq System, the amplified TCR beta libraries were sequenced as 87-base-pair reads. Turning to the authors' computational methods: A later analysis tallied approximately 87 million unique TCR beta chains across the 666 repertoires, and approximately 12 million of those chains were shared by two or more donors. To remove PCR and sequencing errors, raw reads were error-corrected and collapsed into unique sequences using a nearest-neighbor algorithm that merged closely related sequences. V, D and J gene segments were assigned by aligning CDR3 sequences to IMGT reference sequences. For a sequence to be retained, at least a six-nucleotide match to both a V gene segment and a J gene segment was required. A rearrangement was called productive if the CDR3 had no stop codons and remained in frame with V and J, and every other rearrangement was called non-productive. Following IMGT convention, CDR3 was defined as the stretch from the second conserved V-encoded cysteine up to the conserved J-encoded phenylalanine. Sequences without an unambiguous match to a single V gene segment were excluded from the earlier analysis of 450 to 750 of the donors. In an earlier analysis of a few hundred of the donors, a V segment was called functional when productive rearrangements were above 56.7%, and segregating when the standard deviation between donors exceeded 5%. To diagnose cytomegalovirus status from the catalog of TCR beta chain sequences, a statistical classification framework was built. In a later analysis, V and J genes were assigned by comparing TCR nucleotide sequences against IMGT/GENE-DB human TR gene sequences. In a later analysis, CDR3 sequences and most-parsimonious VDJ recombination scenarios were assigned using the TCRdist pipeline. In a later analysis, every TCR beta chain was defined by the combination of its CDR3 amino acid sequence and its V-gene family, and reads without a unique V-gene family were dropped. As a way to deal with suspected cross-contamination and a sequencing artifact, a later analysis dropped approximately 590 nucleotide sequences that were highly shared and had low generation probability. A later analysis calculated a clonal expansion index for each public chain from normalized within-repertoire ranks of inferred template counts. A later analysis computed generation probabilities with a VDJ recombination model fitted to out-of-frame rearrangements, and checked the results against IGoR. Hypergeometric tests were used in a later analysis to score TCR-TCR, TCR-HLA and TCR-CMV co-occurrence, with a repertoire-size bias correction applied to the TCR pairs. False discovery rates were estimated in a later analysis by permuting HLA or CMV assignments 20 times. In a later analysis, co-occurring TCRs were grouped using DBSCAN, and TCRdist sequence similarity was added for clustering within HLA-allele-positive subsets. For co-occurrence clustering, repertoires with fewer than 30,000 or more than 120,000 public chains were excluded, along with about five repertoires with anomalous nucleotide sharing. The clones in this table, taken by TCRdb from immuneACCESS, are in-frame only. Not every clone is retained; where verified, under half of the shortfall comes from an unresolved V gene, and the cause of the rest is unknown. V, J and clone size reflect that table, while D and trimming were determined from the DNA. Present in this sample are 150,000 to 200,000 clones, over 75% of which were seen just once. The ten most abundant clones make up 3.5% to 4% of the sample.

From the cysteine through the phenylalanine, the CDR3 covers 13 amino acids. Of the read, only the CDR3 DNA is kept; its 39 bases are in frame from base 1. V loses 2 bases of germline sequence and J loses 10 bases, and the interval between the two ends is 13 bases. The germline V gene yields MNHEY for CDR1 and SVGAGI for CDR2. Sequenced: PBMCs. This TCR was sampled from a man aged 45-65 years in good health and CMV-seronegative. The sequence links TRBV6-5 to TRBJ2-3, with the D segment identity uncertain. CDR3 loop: CASSYGSDGSQYF. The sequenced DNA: TGTGCCAGCAGTTACGGAAGCGACGGCTCGCAGTATTTT.